This TCR beta chain was captured in a study of CD8 T cells in ankylosing spondylitis. Study-level findings and limits: The study looked at matched synovial fluid samples from ankylosing spondylitis patients. Disease-linked clones were reported to be significantly enriched there. Ankylosing spondylitis blood appeared to carry a characteristic TCR beta motif of roughly eight highly homologous variants.

CDR3 length: 16 amino acids. Trimming cost V 1 base and J 7 bases, with 20 bases left between them. Germline V gene sequence: CDR1 DFQATT, CDR2 SNEGSKA (reference sequence). TCRdb called the 5' RACE reads again in MiXCR, with one record for every CDR3 protein. The data hold more than 25,000 distinct CDR3 sequences, with 14% observed a single time. About this clonotype: Its specificity is not known.

Sample: blood. The chain is built from TRBV20-1 and TRBJ1-5, with unresolved D. The source of this sequence is a male donor with ankylosing spondylitis or in good health (not recorded which). The CDR3 DNA reads TGCAGTGCTAGAGGCACTTTGAAGGGCTCCGGGCAGCCCCAGCATTTT. It specifies CSARGTLKGSGQPQHF.